Following are 24 T cell receptor beta chains from one sample sequenced in a study of tumor and adjacent non-tumor tissue in lung cancer. No cell sorting was done before RNA was extracted from the tissue. Three rounds of nested PCR, following a modified ARM-PCR protocol, produced the TCRbeta library. Each CDR3 protein gets one entry after TCRdb re-called the multiplex PCR reads with MiXCR. This repertoire shows some 99,000 distinct CDR3 sequences, roughly 80% found once; its top ten account for 37%. Input material: lung tumor tissue. The receptors were sampled from a woman aged 60-75 years with non-small cell lung cancer.

Note on this clonotype: Since a much larger clone is just one base distant, this may be a read error. This chain joins TRBV12-3 or TRBV12-4 and TRBJ1-5, with D unclear. The germline V and J ends were trimmed by 0 bases and 5 bases, with 8 bases remaining between them. The CDR3 is 14 residues long. The CDR3 region is CASSLAPDDQPQHF. The CDR3 DNA is TGTGCCAGCAGTTTAGCCCCGGACGATCAGCCCCAGCATTTT.

The rearrangement joins TRBV14 to TRBJ1-2; 9 bases line up with TRBD1. J was trimmed by 8 bases and V by 8 bases; bases with no gene match: 9. The germline CDR1 and CDR2 sequences are SGHDN and FVKESK. CDR3 length equals 13 residues. The DNA of the CDR3 is TGTGCCAGCTGCACCGGGACAGGGAGCGGCTACACCTTC. Its protein is CASCTGTGSGYTF.

A word on this clonotype: A junction end diverges from the germline sequence, so it may reflect a read error. The chain links TRBV28 to TRBJ1-6; D call uncertain. The CDR3 consists of 13 residues. Germline assignment: CDR1 MDHEN and CDR2 SYDVKM. The chain's CDR3 is CDSKKGYNSPLHF. DNA for the CDR3: TGTGACAGCAAGAAGGGTTATAATTCACCCCTCCACTTT.

About this clonotype: The CDR3 carries no conserved terminal phenylalanine or tryptophan, so it likely arises from a read error. The J gene is TRBJ2-7, the V gene TRBV10-1; perhaps TRBD2 as D (5 bases). The germline V and J ends were trimmed by 4 bases and 7 bases, with 14 bases remaining between them. This CDR3 comprises 13 residues. CDR1 WNHNN and CDR2 SYGVQD come from the germline V gene (reference sequence). CDR3 coding DNA: TGCGCCAGCAGTGTGCAGAGACTAAGTGAGCAGTACTTA. Protein: CASSVQRLSEQYL.

Comment on this clonotype: Because the CDR3 is missing its conserved closing phenylalanine or tryptophan, this is likely a read error. The rearrangement links TRBV20-1 to TRBJ2-7, with 7 bases matching TRBD1. Trimming cost V 3 bases and J 7 bases; bases outside gene matches: 15. Germline lookup yields CDR1 DFQATT and CDR2 SNEGSKA (reference sequence). The CDR3 sequence is 15 residues long. CDR3 DNA sequence: TGCAGTGCTAGGGATACAGGGACAGTGGGTCGGGAGCAGTACTTA. Translating gives CSARDTGTVGREQYL.

There are many counts of this clonotype. This sequence joins TRBV4-2 and TRBJ2-2; 8 bases are a match to TRBD2. The germline V gene encodes CDR1 LGHNA and CDR2 YNFKEQ. The CDR3 contains 16 residues. The ends lost 1 base at V and 1 base at J; junction bases unmatched: 2. The chain's CDR3 is CASSQGAGGNTGELFF. The CDR3 nucleotides are TGTGCCAGCAGCCAAGGTGCGGGGGGGAACACCGGGGAGCTGTTTTTT.

In regard to this clonotype: The junction does not match germline at one end; this may be a read error. The V call is TRBV5-6, the J call TRBJ2-1, with D tentatively TRBD2 (7 bases). The germline gives CDR1 SGHDT, CDR2 YYEEEE. This CDR3 comprises 15 residues. The CDR3 loop reads CASRGAGRSYNEQLF. The DNA of the CDR3 is TGCGCCAGCAGGGGAGCGGGAAGGTCCTACAATGAGCAGCTCTTC.

This clonotype has a single count. The conserved closing phenylalanine or tryptophan is absent in this CDR3, likely reflecting a read error. This sequence joins TRBV4-2 and TRBJ2-1; D is ambiguous. V was trimmed by 4 bases and J by 4 bases, leaving 17 bases between them. Germline V gene sequence: CDR1 LGHNA, CDR2 YNFKEQ. The CDR3 has 16 amino acids. CDR3 loop: CASSPIQLGSYNEQFL. The CDR3 coding sequence is TGTGCCAGCAGCCCAATTCAGCTGGGGTCATACAATGAGCAGTTCCTC.

Of note for this clonotype: The conserved phenylalanine or tryptophan normally closing the CDR3 is absent here, so this likely arose from a read error. The gene calls are TRBV5-6 and TRBJ1-2, with TRBD1 matching over 11 bases. Germline CDR1 and CDR2: SGHDT and YYEEEE. The CDR3 has 15 amino acids. V trimming: 6 bases; J trimming: 5 bases; junction bases outside the gene matches: 9. CDR3 loop: CASNPRTGGWYGYTS. For the CDR3, the DNA is TGTGCCAGCAATCCCCGGACAGGGGGCTGGTATGGCTACACCTCC.

Details on this clonotype: Compared with germline, one end of the junction differs, possibly owing to a read error. This chain joins TRBV20-1 and TRBJ1-5, with 8 bases aligning to TRBD1. This CDR3 comprises 14 residues. In germline, CDR1 is DFQATT, CDR2 SNEGSKA (reference sequence). This chain's CDR3 is CGAREGQGGQLQHF. In nucleotides, the CDR3 is TGCGGTGCTAGAGAAGGACAGGGCGGTCAGCTCCAGCATTTT.

There are a few counts of this clonotype. V gene TRBV6-2 or TRBV6-3 combines with J gene TRBJ2-7; a weak D match, TRBD1 (5 bases). CDR1 and CDR2 (germline): MNHEY, SVGEGT. This CDR3 has 16 amino acids. Trimming pared 0 bases from V and 3 bases from J, leaving 15 bases between. This chain's CDR3 is CASSYSTLQVNYEQYF. CDR3 nucleotide sequence: TGTGCCAGCAGTTACTCGACTCTACAGGTAAACTACGAGCAGTACTTC.

For this clonotype: A much larger clone lies a single base off, so this may be a read error. The V call is TRBV12-3 or TRBV12-4, the J call TRBJ2-1, with TRBD2 matching over 8 bases. This CDR3 is built from 15 residues. The CDR3: CASSPLAGGDGEHFF. The CDR3 nucleotides are TGTGCCAGCAGCCCCCTCGCGGGAGGAGACGGCGAGCACTTCTTC.

A word on this clonotype: One end of the junction fails to match germline, which may point to a read error. The chain employs TRBV29-1 and TRBJ1-4; 8 nucleotides agree with TRBD1. Germline V lookup: CDR1 SQVTM, CDR2 ANQGSEA. This CDR3 has 13 amino acids. In DNA form, the CDR3 reads TGCAGCTTGGACAGGGAGACTAATGAGAAACTGTTTTTT. Translated: CSLDRETNEKLFF.

Remarks on this clonotype: A single base separates this from a much larger clone, so it may be a read error. The chain has TRBV4-3 and TRBJ2-4; tentatively, D is TRBD1 (6 bases). The CDR3 has 16 residues. Deletions cut 5 bases from V and 4 bases from J, with 18 bases between. CDR1 is LGHNA, CDR2 YSLEER, per germline. CDR3 in amino acids: CASSTATGLLKNIQYF. The DNA of the CDR3 is TGCGCCAGCAGCACTGCGACAGGACTGCTGAAAAACATTCAGTACTTC.

This clonotype has ten or more counts. V usage is TRBV20-1 and J usage is TRBJ2-3; D is undetermined. CDR1 and CDR2 (germline): DFQATT, SNEGSKA (reference sequence). The CDR3 length is 15 residues. Trimming took 4 bases from V and 1 from J, leaving 15 bases between them. CDR3 bases: TGCAGTGCTATTGACGACGTTCTGGGCACAGATACGCAGTATTTT. Encoded protein: CSAIDDVLGTDTQYF.

This clonotype was counted many times. The V gene is TRBV20-1, the J gene TRBJ2-2; 9 bases are a match to TRBD2. The CDR3 covers 15 residues. The V gene end was trimmed by 0 bases and the J gene end by 8 bases; junction bases not matched to a gene: 7. The germline CDR1 and CDR2 sequences are DFQATT and SNEGSKA (reference sequence). CDR3 protein: CSARDGGLASGELFF. The DNA for the CDR3 is TGCAGTGCTAGAGATGGGGGACTAGCATCGGGGGAGCTGTTTTTT.

The rearrangement joins TRBV11-2 to TRBJ2-5; D is perhaps TRBD2 (5 bases). Germline V gene sequence: CDR1 SGHAT, CDR2 FQNNGV. Trimming took off 1 base at V and 6 bases at J, with 18 bases between the two ends. The CDR3 runs 16 residues. CDR3 bases: TGTGCCAGCAGCTTAGCCGCGCGGGCATGGATACAGACCCAGTACTTC. It encodes CASSLAARAWIQTQYF.

In the case of this clonotype: Germline is not matched at one junction end, which may reflect a read error. The chain employs TRBV11-2 and TRBJ2-3, with 8 bases aligning to TRBD2. In germline, CDR1 is SGHAT, CDR2 FQNNGV. The CDR3 has 14 residues. CDR3 in DNA: TGTGCCGGCAGCCCGGGACTAGTCACAGATATGCAGTATTTT. This codes for CAGSPGLVTDMQYF.

The chain employs TRBV19 and TRBJ2-1; D uncertain. The CDR3 loop spans 13 amino acids. Trimming shortened V by 5 bases and J by 4 bases, and 9 bases separated the two germline ends. The germline CDR1 and CDR2 sequences are LNHDA and SQIVND (reference sequence). The CDR3 sequence is CASSSSLYNEQFF. The CDR3, as DNA: TGTGCCAGTAGTTCTTCGTTGTACAATGAGCAGTTCTTC.

For this clonotype: At one end the junction does not follow the germline gene, possibly because of a read error. Written as DNA, the CDR3 is TGTGCCGGCAGCCCGGGGACAGGGGTATGGGGCTACACGTTC. It specifies CAGSPGTGVWGYTF. The V call is TRBV5-6, the J call TRBJ1-2; 10 bases match TRBD1. The germline V gene encodes CDR1 SGHDT and CDR2 YYEEEE. There are 14 residues in the CDR3.

With regard to this clonotype: This may arise from a read error, as a much more abundant clone is one base away. The chain couples TRBV7-9 to TRBJ2-2, with D uncertain. Trimming left V 1 base short and J 3 bases short, with 12 bases between. This CDR3 comprises 16 residues. Germline CDR1 is SEHNR and CDR2 is FQNEAQ (reference sequence). DNA for the CDR3: TGTGCCAGCAGCTTAGGAGGATCTCAGGACACCGGGGAGCTGTTTTTT. Amino acid sequence: CASSLGGSQDTGELFF.

This sequence joins TRBV11-3 and TRBJ2-7, with a possible D match to TRBD2 (5 bases). V was cut by 0 bases and J by 9 bases, with 15 bases left in between. Germline V gives CDR1 SGHNT, CDR2 YENEEA. The CDR3 runs 14 residues. The CDR3 is CASSLDTGTNLQYF. The DNA of the CDR3 is TGTGCCAGCAGCTTAGATACGGGAACCAACTTGCAGTACTTC. The whole variable domain, filled in from reference TRBV11-3 and TRBJ2-7, reads EAGVVQSPRYKIIEKKQPVAFWCNPISGHNTLYWYLQNLGQGPELLIRYENEEAVDDSQLPKDRFSAERLKGVDSTLKIQPAELGDSAVYLCASSLDTGTNLQYFGPGTRLTVT.

This clonotype appeared a single time. The junction and the germline gene differ at one end; a read error may be behind it. The genes are TRBV11-2 and TRBJ2-7, with D perhaps TRBD2 (6 bases). Germline V gene lookup returns CDR1 SGHAT and CDR2 FQNNGV. The CDR3 length is 13 residues. The CDR3 DNA is TGTGCCAGCAGCTTAGGGGAGGATGAGCCGCAGTGCTTC. This translates into CASSLGEDEPQCF.

About this clonotype: At one end, the junction sequence differs from germline, possibly due to a read error. The gene calls are TRBV5-6 and TRBJ2-7, with 8 bases that match TRBD1. The CDR3 covers 14 residues. Germline CDR1 is SGHDT and CDR2 is YYEEEE. The CDR3 reads CACSRVRGPYEQYF. CDR3 DNA sequence: TGTGCCTGCAGCAGGGTCAGGGGGCCCTACGAGCAGTACTTC.